The 17 T cell receptor beta chains presented below share a single source sample, sequenced in a study of early T cells in non-severe SARS-CoV-2 infection. TCRdb re-analysed the 5' RACE reads in MiXCR, keeping a single row per CDR3 protein. The profile covers 60,000 to 70,000 distinct CDR3 sequences, with just under 5% appearing a single time and just under 5% taken by the ten largest. Sequenced: whole blood. The source is an adult who was a healthcare worker with PCR-confirmed SARS-CoV-2 infection or an uninfected control (not recorded which).

V usage is TRBV19 and J usage is TRBJ2-3, with a tentative D call TRBD2 (7 bases). Trimming pared 5 bases from V and 4 bases from J, leaving 13 bases between. Germline lookup yields CDR1 LNHDA and CDR2 SQIVND (reference sequence). The CDR3 has 14 residues. CDR3 DNA: TGTGCCAGTAGTCCCAAGGGGGGGGCAGATACGCAGTATTTT. Translation: CASSPKGGADTQYF. Filled out from reference TRBV19 and TRBJ2-3, the complete variable domain reads DGGITQSPKYLFRKEGQNVTLSCEQNLNHDAMYWYRQDPGQGLRLIYYSQIVNDFQKGDIAEGYSVSREKKESFPLTVTSAQKNPTAFYLCASSPKGGADTQYFGPGTRLTVL.

Many counts were recorded for this clonotype. The rearrangement uses TRBV10-1 and TRBJ2-3, with 10 bases aligning to TRBD2. J gave up 1 base and V 5 bases, and 9 bases lay outside the gene matches. Germline V gene data show CDR1 as WNHNN and CDR2 as SYGVQD (reference sequence). CDR3 length equals 17 residues. The CDR3: CASSPPDTSGGTDTQYF. The CDR3 coding sequence is TGCGCCAGCAGTCCTCCCGATACTAGCGGGGGCACAGATACGCAGTATTTT.

This clonotype was detected many times. The chain carries TRBV6-5 and TRBJ2-3; perhaps TRBD2 as D (6 bases). This CDR3 region has 15 residues. The V end lost 6 bases, the J end lost 2 bases, and 15 bases lay between the germline ends. Germline V gene sequence: CDR1 MNHEY, CDR2 SVGAGI. The CDR3 sequence is CASSPSEGTTDTQYF. The CDR3 coding sequence is TGTGCCAGCAGCCCCTCGGAGGGTACCACAGATACGCAGTATTTT.

This clonotype appeared many times. The chain carries TRBV7-2 and TRBJ1-1; D is uncertain. The CDR3 extends over 14 amino acids. V gave up 3 bases and J gave up 3 bases, with 11 bases separating them. Looked up from germline, CDR1 is SGHTA and CDR2 is FQGNSA. The CDR3 DNA is TGTGCCAGCAGCTTTGACTCCGGGGACACTGAAGCTTTCTTT. It codes for CASSFDSGDTEAFF. The complete variable domain, with remaining parts taken from reference TRBV7-2 and TRBJ1-1, reads GAGVSQSPSNKVTEKGKDVELRCDPISGHTALYWYRQSLGQGLEFLIYFQGNSAPDKSGLPSDRFSAERTGGSVSTLTIQRTQQEDSAVYLCASSFDSGDTEAFFGQGTRLTVV.

This clonotype was observed a few times. The V call is TRBV29-1, the J call TRBJ2-7, with D uncertain. Trimming removed 4 bases at V and 0 bases at J, with 7 bases between. The CDR3 spans 12 residues. CDR1 SQVTM and CDR2 ANQGSEA come from the germline V gene. Written as DNA, the CDR3 is TGCAGCGTTGTCACCGGCTCCTACGAGCAGTACTTC. Amino acid sequence: CSVVTGSYEQYF.

This chain uses TRBV7-9 with TRBJ2-1; 7 bases match TRBD2. Germline CDR1 and CDR2: SEHNR and FQNEAQ (reference sequence). The junction had 19 bases not matched to a gene; V was cut back by 5 bases and J by 6 bases. The CDR3 is 18 residues long. CDR3 sequence (DNA): TGTGCCAGCAGCCCCAAAGGGAGCTGGGAGGGCCCCGGCAATGAGCAGTTCTTC. Translation: CASSPKGSWEGPGNEQFF.

This clonotype occurred many times. The genes are TRBV10-3 and TRBJ2-7; 7 nucleotides agree with TRBD1. J was trimmed by 5 bases and V by 4 bases; bases with no gene match: 8. The CDR3 runs to 14 residues. Germline V lookup: CDR1 ENHRY, CDR2 SYGVKD. CDR3 sequence (DNA): TGTGCCATCAGTGCCCAGGGACAGTACCACGAGCAGTACTTC. It translates to CAISAQGQYHEQYF.

Many counts were recorded for this clonotype. The chain combines TRBV4-2 with TRBJ2-7; D gene unclear. Looked up from germline, CDR1 is LGHNA and CDR2 is YNFKEQ. The ends were cut back, 1 base at V and 0 bases at J, with 10 bases in the middle. The length of the CDR3 is 15 residues. The CDR3 reads CASSQGRADSYEQYF. The DNA of the CDR3 is TGTGCCAGCAGCCAAGGAAGGGCCGACTCCTACGAGCAGTACTTC.

The table lists this clonotype with many counts. The chain links TRBV19 to TRBJ2-1; TRBD1 matches at 10 bases. The CDR3 is 16 residues long. Germline V CDR1 and CDR2: LNHDA, SQIVND (reference sequence). The V segment lost 5 bases and the J segment 6 bases; nucleotides outside the gene matches: 10. The CDR3: CASSLSGTGVINEQFF. As DNA, the CDR3 is TGTGCCAGTAGTCTCAGCGGGACAGGGGTTATCAATGAGCAGTTCTTC.

This clonotype has only a few counts. CDR3 nucleotides: TGCGCCAGCAGTGAGTATGGGGCACTGAACACTGAAGCTTTCTTT. This translates into CASSEYGALNTEAFF. The gene calls are TRBV10-2 and TRBJ1-1, with a tentative D call TRBD1 (5 bases). CDR3 length: 15 residues. CDR1 and CDR2 (germline): WSHSY, SAAADI. With 1 base removed from V and 0 bases from J, the gap between germline ends came to 9 bases.

This clonotype was seen ten or more times. J is TRBJ2-7 and V is TRBV5-1; 7 bases align to TRBD1. This CDR3 region has 14 residues. In germline, CDR1 is SGHRS, CDR2 YFSETQ. V lost 0 bases, J lost 7 bases, and 7 bases stayed unmatched. Written as DNA, the CDR3 is TGCGCCAGCAGCTTGGGCGACAGGGTTGAAGAGCAGTACTTC. Its translation: CASSLGDRVEEQYF.

This clonotype was seen a handful of times. This chain links TRBV20-1 with TRBJ2-7; 13 positions match TRBD2. The germline V gene encodes CDR1 DFQATT and CDR2 SNEGSKA (reference sequence). CDR3 size: 17 residues. Trimming cost V 0 bases and J 3 bases; bases outside gene matches: 8. The CDR3 nucleotides are TGCAGTGCTAGAGATCGGGGACTAGCGGGATTCCTCTACGAGCAGTACTTC. Residues: CSARDRGLAGFLYEQYF.

The table lists this clonotype with many counts. The rearrangement joins TRBV7-2 to TRBJ2-7; D might be TRBD1 (6 bases). From germline, CDR1 is SGHTA and CDR2 FQGNSA. The CDR3 contains 14 residues. The V gene lost 1 base and the J gene lost 2 bases, with 9 bases spanning the gap. CDR3 sequence reads: CASSLDGGPYEQYF. In DNA, the CDR3 is TGTGCCAGCAGCTTAGATGGGGGCCCCTACGAGCAGTACTTC.

By sample fraction, this clonotype is large (0.1 to 1%). The chain combines TRBV5-4 with TRBJ2-1; possible D gene TRBD2, 5 bases. Trimming shortened V by 4 bases and J by 7 bases, and 12 bases separated the two germline ends. CDR3 length equals 13 residues. Germline V gene sequence: CDR1 SGHNT, CDR2 YYREEE (reference sequence). The CDR3 is CASSEGTGNEQFF. The CDR3 DNA is TGTGCCAGCAGCGAAGGAACGGGGAATGAGCAGTTCTTC.

This clonotype was recorded at least ten times. The rearrangement joins TRBV6-5 to TRBJ2-1; 13 bases are a match to TRBD2. The germline CDR1 and CDR2 sequences are MNHEY and SVGAGI. The CDR3 has 17 amino acids. V dropped 2 bases and J dropped 9; count of bases not matched to a gene: 10. The CDR3 region has the DNA TGTGCCAGCAGTTACATCCCCGGGACTAGCGGGGATGGTGAGCAGTTCTTC. It encodes CASSYIPGTSGDGEQFF.

This clonotype was detected ten times or more. V is TRBV7-9 and J is TRBJ1-1; D is unresolved. This CDR3 region has 13 residues. Germline CDR1 and CDR2: SEHNR and FQNEAQ (reference sequence). V lost 2 bases and J 3 bases, leaving 7 bases between the germline ends. CDR3 nucleotide sequence: TGTGCCAGCAGCTTACTCCCCGACACTGAAGCTTTCTTT. This sequence encodes CASSLLPDTEAFF.

There are many counts of this clonotype. This chain links TRBV5-4 with TRBJ2-3, with D possibly TRBD2 on 6 matching bases. Germline V gene data show CDR1 as SGHNT and CDR2 as YYREEE (reference sequence). The CDR3 extends over 13 amino acids. V shed 1 base and J shed 6 bases, with 9 bases lying between them. This CDR3 reads CASSLKLADTQYF. The CDR3, as DNA: TGTGCCAGCAGCTTGAAACTAGCTGATACGCAGTATTTT.